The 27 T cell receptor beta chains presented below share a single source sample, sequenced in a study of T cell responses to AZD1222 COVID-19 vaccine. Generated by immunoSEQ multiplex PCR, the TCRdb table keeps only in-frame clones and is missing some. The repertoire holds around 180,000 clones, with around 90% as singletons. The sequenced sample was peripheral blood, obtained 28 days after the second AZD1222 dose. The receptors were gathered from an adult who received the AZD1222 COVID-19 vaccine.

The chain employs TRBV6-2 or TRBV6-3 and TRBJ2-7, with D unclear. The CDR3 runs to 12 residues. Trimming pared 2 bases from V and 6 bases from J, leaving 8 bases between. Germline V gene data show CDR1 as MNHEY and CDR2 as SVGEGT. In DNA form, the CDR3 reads TGTGCCAGCAGTTACGGGCAGTCCGAGCAGTACTTC. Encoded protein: CASSYGQSEQYF.

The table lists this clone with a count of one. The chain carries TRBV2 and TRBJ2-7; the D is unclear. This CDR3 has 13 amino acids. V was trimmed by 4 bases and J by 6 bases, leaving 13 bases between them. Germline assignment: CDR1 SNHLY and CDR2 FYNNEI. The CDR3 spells CASSGPLQGEQYF. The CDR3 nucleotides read TGTGCCAGCAGTGGGCCACTTCAAGGCGAGCAGTACTTC.

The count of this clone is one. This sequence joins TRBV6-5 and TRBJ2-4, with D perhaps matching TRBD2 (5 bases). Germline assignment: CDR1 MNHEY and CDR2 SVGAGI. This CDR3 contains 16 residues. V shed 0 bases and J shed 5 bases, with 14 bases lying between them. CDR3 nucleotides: TGTGCCAGCAGTTACTCTGGCCTTGGACTCCAAAACATTCAGTACTTC. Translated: CASSYSGLGLQNIQYF.

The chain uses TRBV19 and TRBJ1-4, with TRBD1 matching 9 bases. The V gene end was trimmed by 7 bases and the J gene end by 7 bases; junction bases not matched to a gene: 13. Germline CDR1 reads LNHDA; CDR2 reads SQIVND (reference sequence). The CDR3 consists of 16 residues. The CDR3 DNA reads TGTGCCAGTACTACGAACAGGGGGCGTTTCGGTGAAAAACTGTTTTTT. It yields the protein CASTTNRGRFGEKLFF.

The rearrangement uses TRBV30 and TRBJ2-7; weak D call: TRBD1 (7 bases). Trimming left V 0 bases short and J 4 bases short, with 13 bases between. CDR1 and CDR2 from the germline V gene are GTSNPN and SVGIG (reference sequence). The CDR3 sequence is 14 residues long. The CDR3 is CAWSVEAGGYEQYF. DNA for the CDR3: TGTGCCTGGAGTGTAGAGGCAGGGGGGTACGAGCAGTACTTC.

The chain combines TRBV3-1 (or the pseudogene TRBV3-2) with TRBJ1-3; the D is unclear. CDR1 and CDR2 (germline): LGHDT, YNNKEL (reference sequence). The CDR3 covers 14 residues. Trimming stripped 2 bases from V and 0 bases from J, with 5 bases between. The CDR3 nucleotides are TGTGCCAGCAGCCAACCGAGCTCTGGAAACACCATATATTTT. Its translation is CASSQPSSGNTIYF.

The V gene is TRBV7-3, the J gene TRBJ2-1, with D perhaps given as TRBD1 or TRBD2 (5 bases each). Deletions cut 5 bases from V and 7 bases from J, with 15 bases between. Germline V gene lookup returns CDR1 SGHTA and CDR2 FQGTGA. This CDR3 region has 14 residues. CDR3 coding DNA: TGTGCCAGCAGCATCGGGACCGCCGGGAATGAGCAGTTCTTC. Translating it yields CASSIGTAGNEQFF.

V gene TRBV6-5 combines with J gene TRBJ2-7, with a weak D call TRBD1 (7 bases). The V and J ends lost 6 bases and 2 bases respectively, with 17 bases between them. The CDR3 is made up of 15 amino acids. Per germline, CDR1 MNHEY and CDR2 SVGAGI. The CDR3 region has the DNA TGTGCCAGCAGGTTGACAGGGAGGATTACCTACGAGCAGTACTTC. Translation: CASRLTGRITYEQYF.

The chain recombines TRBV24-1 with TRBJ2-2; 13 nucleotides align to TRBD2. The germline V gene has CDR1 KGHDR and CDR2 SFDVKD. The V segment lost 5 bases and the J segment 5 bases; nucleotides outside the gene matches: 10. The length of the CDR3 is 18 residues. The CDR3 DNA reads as TGTGCCACCAGTGGGGGACTAGCGGGACAAAAGGTGACCGGGGAGCTGTTTTTT. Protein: CATSGGLAGQKVTGELFF.

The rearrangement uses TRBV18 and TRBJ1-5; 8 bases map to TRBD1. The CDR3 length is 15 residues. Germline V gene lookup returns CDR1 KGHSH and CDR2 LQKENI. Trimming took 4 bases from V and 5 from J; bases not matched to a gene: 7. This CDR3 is CASSLGQVKDQPQHF. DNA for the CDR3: TGTGCCAGCTCACTGGGACAGGTCAAGGATCAGCCCCAGCATTTT.

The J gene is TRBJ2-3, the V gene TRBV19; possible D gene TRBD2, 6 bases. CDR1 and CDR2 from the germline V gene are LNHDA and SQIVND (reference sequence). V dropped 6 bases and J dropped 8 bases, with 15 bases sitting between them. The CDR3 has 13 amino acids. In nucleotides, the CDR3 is TGTGCCAGTAGCCTTAGGGAGGCGGGTACGCAGTATTTT. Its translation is CASSLREAGTQYF.

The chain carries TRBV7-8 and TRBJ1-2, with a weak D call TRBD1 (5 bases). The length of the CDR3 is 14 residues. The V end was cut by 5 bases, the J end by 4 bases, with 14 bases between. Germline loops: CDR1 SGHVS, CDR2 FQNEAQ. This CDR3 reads CASSAPPGTYGYTF. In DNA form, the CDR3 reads TGTGCCAGCAGCGCCCCACCCGGGACCTATGGCTACACCTTC. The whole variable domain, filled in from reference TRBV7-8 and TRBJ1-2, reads GAGVSQSPRYKVAKRGQDVALRCDPISGHVSLFWYQQALGQGPEFLTYFQNEAQLDKSGLPSDRFFAERPEGSVSTLKIQRTQQEDSAVYLCASSAPPGTYGYTFGSGTRLTVV.

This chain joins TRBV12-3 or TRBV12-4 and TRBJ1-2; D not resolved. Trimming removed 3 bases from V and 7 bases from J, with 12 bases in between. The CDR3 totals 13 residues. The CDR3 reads CASSLAAGFGYTF. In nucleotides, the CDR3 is TGTGCCAGCAGTTTGGCGGCAGGTTTTGGCTACACCTTC.

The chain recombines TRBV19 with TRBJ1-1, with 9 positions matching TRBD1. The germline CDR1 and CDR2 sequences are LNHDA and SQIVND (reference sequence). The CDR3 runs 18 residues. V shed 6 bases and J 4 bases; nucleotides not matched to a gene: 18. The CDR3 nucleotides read TGTGCCAGTAGGATTAGGGGGACAGGGCAAAATTTTCGCACTGAAGCTTTCTTT. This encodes CASRIRGTGQNFRTEAFF.

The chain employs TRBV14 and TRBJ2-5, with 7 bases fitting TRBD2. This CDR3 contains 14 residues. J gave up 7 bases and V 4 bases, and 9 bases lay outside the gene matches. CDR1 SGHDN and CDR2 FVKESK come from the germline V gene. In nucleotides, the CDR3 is TGTGCCAGCAGCCCAGCGGGATCCCCCGGGACCCAGTACTTC. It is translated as CASSPAGSPGTQYF.

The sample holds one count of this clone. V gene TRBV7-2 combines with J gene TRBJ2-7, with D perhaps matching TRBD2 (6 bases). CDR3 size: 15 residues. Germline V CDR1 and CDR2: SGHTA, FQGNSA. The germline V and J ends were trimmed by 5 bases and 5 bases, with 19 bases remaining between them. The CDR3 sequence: CASSGTRGIGNEQYF. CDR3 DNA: TGTGCCAGCAGCGGAACCCGGGGGATCGGAAACGAGCAGTACTTC.

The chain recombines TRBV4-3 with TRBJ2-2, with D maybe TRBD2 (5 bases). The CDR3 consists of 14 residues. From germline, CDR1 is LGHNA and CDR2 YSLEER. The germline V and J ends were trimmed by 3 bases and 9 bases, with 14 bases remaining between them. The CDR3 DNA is TGCGCCAGCAGCCATGTCACGGGGAACCGGGAGCTGTTTTTT. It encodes CASSHVTGNRELFF.

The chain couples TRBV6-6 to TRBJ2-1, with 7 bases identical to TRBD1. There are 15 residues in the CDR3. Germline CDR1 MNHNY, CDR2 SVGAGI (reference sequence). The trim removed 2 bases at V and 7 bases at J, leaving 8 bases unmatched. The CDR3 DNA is TGTGCCAGCAGTTACAAGAGACAGGGTGGTAATGAGCAGTTCTTC. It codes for CASSYKRQGGNEQFF.

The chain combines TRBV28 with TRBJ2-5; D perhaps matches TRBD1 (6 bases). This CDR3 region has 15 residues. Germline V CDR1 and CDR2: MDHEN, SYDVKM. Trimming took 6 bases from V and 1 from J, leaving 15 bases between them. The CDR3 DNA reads TGTGCCAGCAGCCCAGGGGTCGGCGGCCAAGAGACCCAGTACTTC. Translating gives CASSPGVGGQETQYF.

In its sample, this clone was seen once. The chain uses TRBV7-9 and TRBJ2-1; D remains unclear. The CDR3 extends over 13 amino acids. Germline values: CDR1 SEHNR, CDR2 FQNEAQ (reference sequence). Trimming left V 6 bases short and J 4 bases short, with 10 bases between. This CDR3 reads CASSSDGYNEQFF. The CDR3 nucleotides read TGTGCCAGCAGTTCCGACGGGTACAATGAGCAGTTCTTC.

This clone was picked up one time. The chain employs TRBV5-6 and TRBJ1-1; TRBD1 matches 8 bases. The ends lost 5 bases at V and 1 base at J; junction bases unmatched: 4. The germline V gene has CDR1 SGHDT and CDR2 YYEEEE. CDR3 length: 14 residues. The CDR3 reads CASRGQGGNTEAFF. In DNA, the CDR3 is TGTGCCAGCAGAGGACAGGGAGGGAACACTGAAGCTTTCTTT.

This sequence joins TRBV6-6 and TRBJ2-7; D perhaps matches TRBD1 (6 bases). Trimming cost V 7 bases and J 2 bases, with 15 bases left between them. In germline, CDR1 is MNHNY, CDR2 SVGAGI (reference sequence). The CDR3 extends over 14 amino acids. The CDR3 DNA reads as TGTGCCAGCACCTCAGGACAGACCACCTACGAGCAGTACTTC. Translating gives CASTSGQTTYEQYF.

The CDR3 here is CAISRGTSGISRTDTQYF. The CDR3 bases are TGTGCCATCAGTAGAGGGACTAGCGGGATTTCGCGCACAGATACGCAGTATTTT. The V and J genes are TRBV10-3 and TRBJ2-3; 13 bases are a match to TRBD2. Germline lookup yields CDR1 ENHRY and CDR2 SYGVKD. The CDR3 has 18 residues. With V trimmed by 5 bases and J by 1 base, 9 bases remained unmatched.

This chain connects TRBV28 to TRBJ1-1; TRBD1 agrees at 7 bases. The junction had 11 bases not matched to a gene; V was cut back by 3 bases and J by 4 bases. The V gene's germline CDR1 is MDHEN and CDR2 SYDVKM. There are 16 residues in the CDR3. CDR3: CASSLQGGWLGTEAFF. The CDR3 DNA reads TGTGCCAGCAGTTTGCAGGGGGGATGGTTGGGCACTGAAGCTTTCTTT.

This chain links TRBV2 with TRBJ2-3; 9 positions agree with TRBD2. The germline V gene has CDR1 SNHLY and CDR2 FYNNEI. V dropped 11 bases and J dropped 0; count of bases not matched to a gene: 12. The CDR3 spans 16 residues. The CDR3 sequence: CAAGVSGRGSTDTQYF. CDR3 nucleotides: TGTGCCGCTGGGGTTAGCGGGAGAGGGAGCACAGATACGCAGTATTTT.

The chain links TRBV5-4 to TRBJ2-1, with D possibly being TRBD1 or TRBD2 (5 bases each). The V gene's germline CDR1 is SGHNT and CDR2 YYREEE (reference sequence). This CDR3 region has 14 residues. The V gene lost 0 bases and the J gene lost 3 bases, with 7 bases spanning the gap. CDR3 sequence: CASSLVGDYNEQFF. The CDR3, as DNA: TGTGCCAGCAGCTTGGTGGGGGACTACAATGAGCAGTTCTTC.

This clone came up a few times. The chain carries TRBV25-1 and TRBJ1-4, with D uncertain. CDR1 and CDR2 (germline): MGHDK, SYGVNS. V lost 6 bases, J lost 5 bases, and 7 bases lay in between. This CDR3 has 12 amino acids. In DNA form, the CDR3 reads TGTGCCAGCAGGGCACGGAATGAAAAACTGTTTTTT. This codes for CASRARNEKLFF.